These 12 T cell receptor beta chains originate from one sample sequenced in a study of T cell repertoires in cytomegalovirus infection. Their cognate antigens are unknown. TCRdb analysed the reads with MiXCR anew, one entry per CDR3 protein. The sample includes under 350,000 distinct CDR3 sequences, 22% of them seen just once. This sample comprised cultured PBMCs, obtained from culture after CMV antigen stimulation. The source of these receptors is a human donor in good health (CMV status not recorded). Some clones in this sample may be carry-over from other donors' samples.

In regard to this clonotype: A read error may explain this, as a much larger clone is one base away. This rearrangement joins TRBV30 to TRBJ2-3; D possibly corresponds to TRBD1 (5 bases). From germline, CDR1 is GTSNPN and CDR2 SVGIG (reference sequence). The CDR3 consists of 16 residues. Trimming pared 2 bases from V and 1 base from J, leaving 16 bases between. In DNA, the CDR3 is TGTGCCTGGAGTTGGGGCTCAGGTTACGGCACAGATACGCAGTATTTT. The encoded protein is CAWSWGSGYGTDTQYF.

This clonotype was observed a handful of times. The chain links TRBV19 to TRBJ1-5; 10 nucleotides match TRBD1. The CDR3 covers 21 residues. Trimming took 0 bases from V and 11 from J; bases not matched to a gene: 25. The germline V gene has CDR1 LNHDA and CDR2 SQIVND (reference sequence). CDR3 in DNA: TGTGCCAGTAGTATAGATCTATCGACCGGGACAGGGGTCGTGGGTGGTGTTTCCCAGCATTTT. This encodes CASSIDLSTGTGVVGGVSQHF.

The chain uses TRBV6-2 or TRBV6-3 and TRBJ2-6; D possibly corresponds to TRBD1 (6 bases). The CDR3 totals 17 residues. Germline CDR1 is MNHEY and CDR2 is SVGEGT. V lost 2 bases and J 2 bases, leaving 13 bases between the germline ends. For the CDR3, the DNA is TGTGCCAGCAGTTACCGGATTGGGGGCACTGGGGCCAACGTCCTGACTTTC. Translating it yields CASSYRIGGTGANVLTF.

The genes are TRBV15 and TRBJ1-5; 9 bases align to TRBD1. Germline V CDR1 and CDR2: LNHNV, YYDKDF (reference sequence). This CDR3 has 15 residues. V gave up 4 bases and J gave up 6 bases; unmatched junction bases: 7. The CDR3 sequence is CATSKTGTGFQPQHF. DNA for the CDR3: TGTGCCACCAGCAAAACCGGGACAGGGTTTCAGCCCCAGCATTTT.

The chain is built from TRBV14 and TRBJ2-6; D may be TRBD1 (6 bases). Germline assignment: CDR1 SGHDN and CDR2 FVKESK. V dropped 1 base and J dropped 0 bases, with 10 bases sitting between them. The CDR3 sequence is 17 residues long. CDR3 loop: CASSQVTGNSGANVLTF. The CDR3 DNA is TGTGCCAGCAGCCAAGTAACAGGGAACTCTGGGGCCAACGTCCTGACTTTC.

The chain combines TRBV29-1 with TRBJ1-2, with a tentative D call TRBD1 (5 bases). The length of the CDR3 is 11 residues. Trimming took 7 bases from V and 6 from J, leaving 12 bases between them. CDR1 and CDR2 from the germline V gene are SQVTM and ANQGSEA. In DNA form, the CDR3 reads TGCAGCGGCCGAGGGGCGGATGGCTACACCTTC. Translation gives CSGRGADGYTF.

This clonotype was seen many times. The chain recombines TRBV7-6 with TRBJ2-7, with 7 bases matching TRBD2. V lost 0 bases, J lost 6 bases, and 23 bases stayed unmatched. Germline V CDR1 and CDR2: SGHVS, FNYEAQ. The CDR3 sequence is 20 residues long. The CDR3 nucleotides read TGTGCCAGCAGCTTAGCCCCCGCTAGCGGCCTCCCCGATCCAACCTCCGAGCAGTACTTC. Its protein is CASSLAPASGLPDPTSEQYF.

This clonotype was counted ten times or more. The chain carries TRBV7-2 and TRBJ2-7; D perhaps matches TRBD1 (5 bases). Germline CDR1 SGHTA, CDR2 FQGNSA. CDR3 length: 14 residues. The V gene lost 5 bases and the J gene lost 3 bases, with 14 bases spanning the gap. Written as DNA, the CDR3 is TGTGCCAGCAGCAAGTGGGGCCAAGACTACGAGCAGTACGTC. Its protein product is CASSKWGQDYEQYV.

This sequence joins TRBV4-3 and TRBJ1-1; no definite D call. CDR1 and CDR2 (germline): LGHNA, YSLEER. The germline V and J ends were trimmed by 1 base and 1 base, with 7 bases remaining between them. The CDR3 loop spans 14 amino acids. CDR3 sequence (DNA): TGCGCCAGCAGCCAAGGTGGGGAGAACACTGAAGCTTTCTTT. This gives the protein CASSQGGENTEAFF.

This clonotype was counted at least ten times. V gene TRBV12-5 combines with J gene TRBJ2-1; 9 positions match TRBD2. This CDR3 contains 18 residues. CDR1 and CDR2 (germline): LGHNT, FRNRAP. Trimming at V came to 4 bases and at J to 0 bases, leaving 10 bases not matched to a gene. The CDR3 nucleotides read TGTGCTAGTGGTTCCTCCATAGCTAGCGGGGTCTCCTACAATGAGCAGTTCTTC. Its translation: CASGSSIASGVSYNEQFF.

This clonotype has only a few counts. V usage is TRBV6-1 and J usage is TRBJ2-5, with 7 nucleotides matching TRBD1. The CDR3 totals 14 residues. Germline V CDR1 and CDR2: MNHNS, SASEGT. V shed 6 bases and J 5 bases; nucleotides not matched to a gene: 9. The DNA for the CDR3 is TGTGCCAGCAGGACAGGGTTTAGAGCGGAGACCCAGTACTTC. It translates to CASRTGFRAETQYF.

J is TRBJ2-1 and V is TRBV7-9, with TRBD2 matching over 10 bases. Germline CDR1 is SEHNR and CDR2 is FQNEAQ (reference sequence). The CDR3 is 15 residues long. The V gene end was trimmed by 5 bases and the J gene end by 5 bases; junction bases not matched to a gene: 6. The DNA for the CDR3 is TGTGCCAGCAGCCAAGCGGGAGGGAATCACAATGAGCAGTTCTTC. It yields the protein CASSQAGGNHNEQFF.